Included here is one T cell receptor beta chain sequence, with context. Its antigen is still unknown. Amplified TCR beta CDR3 regions came from RNA transcripts. The primer set for the first-round RT-PCR of the TCR CDR3 was HTBI. TCRdb re-called the multiplex PCR reads through MiXCR, storing one row per CDR3 protein. The sample yields 160,000 or so distinct CDR3 sequences, 9.4% seen once. The sample is drawn from a study of T cells in Graves' hyperthyroidism and ophthalmopathy. Broader study findings: Separating ophthalmopathy from stable hyperthyroidism was achieved by a 13 V-J model.

The germline V gene encodes CDR1 SNHLY and CDR2 FYNNEI. This CDR3 spans 14 amino acids. Germline trimming cut 9 bases from V and 4 bases from J; bases unmatched to any gene: 6. The specimen sequenced was blood. The chain has TRBV2 and TRBJ2-1; 10 bases agree with TRBD2. The clonotype was recovered from a woman between 18 and 29 years old with Graves' hyperthyroidism that later progressed to Graves' ophthalmopathy. DNA of the CDR3: TGTGCCAGTCTTCGACTAGCGGGTTACAATGAGCAGTTCTTC. Translation gives CASLRLAGYNEQFF.